This T cell receptor (beta chain) is drawn from a study of cytomegalovirus exposure and HLA in healthy donors. Study-wide findings and caveats: V- and J-gene trimming of TCR beta was linked (in a later analysis) to a missense DCLRE1C variant. Apparent HLA restriction characterized most CMV-associated TCR beta chains in a later analysis.

Notes on this clone: The antigen remains undetermined.

PCR was performed using 60 Vbeta and 13 Jbeta primers. Only in-frame clones appear in the TCRdb table, and some are missing; sequencing was by immunoSEQ multiplex PCR. This table holds about 200,000 clones. The clonotype comes from a boy aged 10-17 years in good health and CMV-seronegative. The specimen sequenced was PBMCs.

CDR3 nucleotides: TGTGCCAGCAGCCCACCAGGATTCTACGAGCAGTACTTC. It encodes CASSPPGFYEQYF. V usage is TRBV7-9 and J usage is TRBJ2-7; D is uncertain. Germline V gene lookup returns CDR1 SEHNR and CDR2 FQNEAQ (reference sequence). Trimming cost V 5 bases and J 3 bases, with 11 bases left between them. CDR3 length: 13 residues.